The source of this T cell receptor beta chain is a study of identical twins. Findings and limits, study-wide: Abundant cord blood beta clonotypes carried fewer insertions; memory repertoires showed none. Analyses based on zero insertions could be partly confounded by invariant MAIT and iNKT cells.

One entry per CDR3 protein results from TCRdb running MiXCR on the 5' RACE reads. The repertoire includes approximately 220,000 distinct CDR3 sequences, 7.5% of them detected once, and 1.5% to 2.5% sits in the top ten. CDR3 length equals 15 residues. The junction had 9 bases not matched to a gene; V was cut back by 5 bases and J by 2 bases. Germline V lookup: CDR1 SGHRS, CDR2 YFSETQ. This clonotype was observed a few times. Its antigen is not known. These data were also filed under a second study, of yellow fever vaccine responses in identical twins.

The chain recombines TRBV5-1 with TRBJ2-5, with TRBD2 matching 7 bases. Sequences were obtained from memory (CD45RO+) T cells sorted from blood. This sequence was found in a woman aged 18-35 years in good health. The DNA for the CDR3 is TGCGCCAGCAGAATGAGCGGGATGGGGCAAGAGACCCAGTACTTC. Translated: CASRMSGMGQETQYF.